This TCR beta chain comes out of a study of blood T cell repertoires in COVID-19. Sequencing was performed with immunoSEQ multiplex PCR; in TCRdb, only in-frame clones are kept and a portion is missing. The repertoire holds about 35,000 clones, approximately 87% seen once, with 35% to 55% in the top ten. This clone was recorded only once. The CDR3 consists of 13 residues. CDR1 and CDR2 (germline): SGHRS, YFSETQ. V lost 3 bases, J lost 3 bases, and 6 bases lay in between. The chain joins TRBV5-1 to TRBJ2-2, with D perhaps TRBD2 (5 bases). The TCR was taken from a human donor in a cohort sampled during active COVID-19. Sequencing input: peripheral blood. This chain's CDR3 is CASSWGDTGELFF. Written as DNA, the CDR3 is TGCGCCAGCAGCTGGGGAGACACCGGGGAGCTGTTTTTT.